The sequence of this T cell receptor beta chain was determined in a study of metastatic and nonmetastatic thyroid tumors. Study context: Both malignant and benign thyroid patients supplied peripheral blood and tumor or nodule tissue samples, across which the repertoires of these patients were then compared.

This clone was detected many times. Its antigen is not known. This CDR3 has 16 residues. The V gene's germline CDR1 is SNHLY and CDR2 FYNNEI. The V segment lost 8 bases and the J segment 0 bases; nucleotides outside the gene matches: 7. Thyroid surgery was performed in patients who had received no treatment beforehand. General study points: A significant increase in TCR beta diversity was reportedly seen in malignant thyroid tumors relative to benign nodules, in blood and tumor.

Study processing details: Construction of a distant-metastasis classifier for papillary thyroid cancer relied on CDR3 differences across clinicopathological groups. Using MiXCR, TCRdb reanalyzed the PCR reads. TCRdb's processing, not the authors' own work, is the source of the V and J calls. The sample has roughly 15,000 clones; 10% to 15% are singletons. This receptor was obtained from a female donor with papillary thyroid cancer or a benign thyroid nodule (not recorded which). Some clones in this sample may be carry-over from other donors' samples. The chain employs TRBV2 and TRBJ2-6; TRBD1 matches 7 bases. The sample taken for sequencing was blood. This CDR3 is CASSGTEPSGANVLTF. The CDR3, as DNA: TGTGCCAGCTCCGGGACAGAGCCCTCTGGGGCCAACGTCCTGACTTTC.